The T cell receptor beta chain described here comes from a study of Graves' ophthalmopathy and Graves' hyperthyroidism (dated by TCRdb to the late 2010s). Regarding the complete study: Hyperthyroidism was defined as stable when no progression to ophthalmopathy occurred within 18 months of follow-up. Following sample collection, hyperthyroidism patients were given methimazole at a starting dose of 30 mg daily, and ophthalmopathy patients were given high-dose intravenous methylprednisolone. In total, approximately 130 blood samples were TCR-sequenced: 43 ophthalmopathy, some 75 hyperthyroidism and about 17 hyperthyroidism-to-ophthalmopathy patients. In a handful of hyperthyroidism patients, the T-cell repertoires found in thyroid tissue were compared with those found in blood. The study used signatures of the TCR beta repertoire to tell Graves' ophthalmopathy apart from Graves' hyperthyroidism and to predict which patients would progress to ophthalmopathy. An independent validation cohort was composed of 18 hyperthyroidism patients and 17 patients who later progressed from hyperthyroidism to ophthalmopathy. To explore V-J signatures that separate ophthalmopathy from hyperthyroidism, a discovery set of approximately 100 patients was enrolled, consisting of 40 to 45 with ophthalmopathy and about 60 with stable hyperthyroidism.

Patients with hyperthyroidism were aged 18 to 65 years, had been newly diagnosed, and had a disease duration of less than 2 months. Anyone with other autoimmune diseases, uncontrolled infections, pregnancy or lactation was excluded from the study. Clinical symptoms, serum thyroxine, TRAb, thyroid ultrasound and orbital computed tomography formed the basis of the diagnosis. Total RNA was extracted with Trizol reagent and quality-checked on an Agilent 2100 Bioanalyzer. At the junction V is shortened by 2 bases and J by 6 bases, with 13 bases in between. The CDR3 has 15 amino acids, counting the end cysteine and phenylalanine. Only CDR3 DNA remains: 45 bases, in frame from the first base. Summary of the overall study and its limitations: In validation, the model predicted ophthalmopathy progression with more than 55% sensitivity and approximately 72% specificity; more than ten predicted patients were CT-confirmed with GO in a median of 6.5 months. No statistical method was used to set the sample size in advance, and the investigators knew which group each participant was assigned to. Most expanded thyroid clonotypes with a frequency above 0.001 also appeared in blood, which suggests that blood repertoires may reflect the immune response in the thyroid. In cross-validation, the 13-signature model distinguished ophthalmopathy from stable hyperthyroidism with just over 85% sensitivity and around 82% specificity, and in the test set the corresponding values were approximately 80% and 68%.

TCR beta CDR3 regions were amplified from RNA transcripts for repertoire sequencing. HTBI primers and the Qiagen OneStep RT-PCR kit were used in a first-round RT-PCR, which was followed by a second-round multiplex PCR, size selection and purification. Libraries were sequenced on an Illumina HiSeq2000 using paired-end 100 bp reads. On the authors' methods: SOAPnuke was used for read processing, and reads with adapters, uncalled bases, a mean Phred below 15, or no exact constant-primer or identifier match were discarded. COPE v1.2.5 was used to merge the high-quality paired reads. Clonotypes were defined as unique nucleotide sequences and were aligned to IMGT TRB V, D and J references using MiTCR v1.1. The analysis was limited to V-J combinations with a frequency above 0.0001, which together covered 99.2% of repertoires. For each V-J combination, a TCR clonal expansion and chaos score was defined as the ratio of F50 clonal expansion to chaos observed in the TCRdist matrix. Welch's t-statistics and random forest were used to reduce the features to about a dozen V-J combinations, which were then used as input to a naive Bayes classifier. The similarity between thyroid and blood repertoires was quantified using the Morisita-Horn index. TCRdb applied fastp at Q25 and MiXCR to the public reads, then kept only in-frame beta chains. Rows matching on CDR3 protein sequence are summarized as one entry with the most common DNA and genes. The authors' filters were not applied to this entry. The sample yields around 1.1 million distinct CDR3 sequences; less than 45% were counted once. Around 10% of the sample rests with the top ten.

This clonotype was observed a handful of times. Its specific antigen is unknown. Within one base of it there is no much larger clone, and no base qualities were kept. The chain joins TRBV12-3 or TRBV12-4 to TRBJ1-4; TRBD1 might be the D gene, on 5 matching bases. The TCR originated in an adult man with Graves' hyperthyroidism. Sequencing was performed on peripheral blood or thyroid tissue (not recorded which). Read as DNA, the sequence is TGTGCCAGCAGTTTAACAGAACAGGTGGATGAAAAACTGTTTTTT. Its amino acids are CASSLTEQVDEKLFF.